Each of the 10 T cell receptor beta chains below was sequenced from the same sample in a study of T-cell reconstitution after alpha-beta-depleted transplantation in children. It was with unique molecular identifiers that the TCRbeta library was prepared. TCRdb recomputed calls from the PCR reads with MiXCR, one row per CDR3 protein. The sample gives 250,000 to 400,000 distinct CDR3 sequences, around 25% of which show up once; 9.5% to 13% is in the top ten. The sequencing used PBMCs, mostly from graft donor cells, collected 180 days after TCRalphabeta/CD19-depleted stem cell transplant. Every receptor here comes from a male patient aged 10 to 17 who had a stem cell transplant for acute lymphoblastic leukemia, so the T cells may come from the graft donor.

This clonotype was seen a single time. The genes are TRBV4-1 and TRBJ2-5; D is perhaps TRBD1 (5 bases). Germline CDR1 is MGHRA and CDR2 is YSYEKL. V was trimmed by 1 base and J by 5 bases, leaving 14 bases between them. The length of the CDR3 is 15 residues. CDR3 coding DNA: TGCGCCAGCAGCCAAGTGGGGCTAGGAATTGAGACCCAGTACTTC. Residues: CASSQVGLGIETQYF.

This chain connects TRBV7-3 to TRBJ2-1, with D tentatively TRBD1 or TRBD2 (6 bases each). The germline CDR1 and CDR2 sequences are SGHTA and FQGTGA. The CDR3 runs 14 residues. Trimming took 2 bases from V and 8 from J, leaving 13 bases between them. CDR3 region: CASSLRGTTDEQFF. As DNA, the CDR3 is TGTGCCAGCAGCTTACGCGGGACAACCGATGAGCAGTTCTTC.

This clonotype was counted a few times. This rearrangement joins TRBV6-5 to TRBJ2-7; TRBD2 matches 8 bases. The junction had 11 bases not matched to a gene; V was cut back by 0 bases and J by 7 bases. The CDR3 has 16 amino acids. Germline CDR1 is MNHEY and CDR2 is SVGAGI. The DNA of the CDR3 is TGTGCCAGCAGTTACTCGAAGTCTAGCGGGCGTGGGGAGCAGTACTTC. This encodes CASSYSKSSGRGEQYF.

The V and J genes are TRBV7-9 and TRBJ2-3, with D perhaps TRBD1 (5 bases). The CDR3 spans 15 residues. V shed 5 bases and J shed 0 bases, with 12 bases lying between them. Germline V lookup: CDR1 SEHNR, CDR2 FQNEAQ (reference sequence). The CDR3 loop is CASSIQGRSTDTQYF. In nucleotides, the CDR3 is TGTGCCAGCAGCATTCAGGGTCGCAGCACAGATACGCAGTATTTT. Full variable domain (remainder filled in from reference TRBV7-9 and TRBJ2-3): DTGVSQNPRHKITKRGQNVTFRCDPISEHNRLYWYRQTLGQGPEFLTYFQNEAQLEKSRLLSDRFSAERPKGSFSTLEIQRTEQGDSAMYLCASSIQGRSTDTQYFGPGTRLTVL.

This chain uses TRBV20-1 with TRBJ1-3; D is possibly TRBD1 (5 bases). The length of the CDR3 is 11 residues. Germline V gives CDR1 DFQATT, CDR2 SNEGSKA (reference sequence). The CDR3 DNA sequence: TGCGGAAGCAGGGTTGGAAACACCATATATTTT. Its translation is CGSRVGNTIYF.

V is TRBV29-1 and J is TRBJ2-7, with D tentatively TRBD1 or TRBD2 (5 bases each). Germline CDR1 SQVTM, CDR2 ANQGSEA. The CDR3 has 12 residues. V was cut by 5 bases and J by 7 bases, with 15 bases left in between. The CDR3 is CSVNQGAAEQYF. The CDR3 DNA reads as TGCAGCGTTAATCAGGGAGCCGCTGAGCAGTACTTC.

The chain couples TRBV4-1 to TRBJ1-5; TRBD1 is a possible D gene (6 bases). V lost 1 base, J lost 2 bases, and 15 bases lay in between. The CDR3 length is 17 residues. CDR1 is MGHRA, CDR2 YSYEKL, per germline. The CDR3 nucleotides read TGCGCCAGCAGCCAAGCAACAGGGCGGAGAGGCAATCAGCCCCAGCATTTT. This translates into CASSQATGRRGNQPQHF.

The chain uses TRBV28 and TRBJ2-7; the match to TRBD1 covers 11 bases. Trimming cost V 6 bases and J 4 bases; bases outside gene matches: 8. The CDR3 spans 15 residues. From germline, CDR1 is MDHEN and CDR2 SYDVKM. The CDR3 protein is CASRLPGQGGYEQYF. The CDR3 DNA reads as TGTGCCAGCAGACTCCCGGGACAGGGGGGTTACGAGCAGTACTTC. Looking up the rest from reference TRBV28 and TRBJ2-7 gives the full variable domain: DVKVTQSSRYLVKRTGEKVFLECVQDMDHENMFWYRQDPGLGLRLIYFSYDVKMKEKGDIPEGYSVSREKKERFSLILESASTNQTSMYLCASRLPGQGGYEQYFGPGTRLTVT.

The V call is TRBV24-1, the J call TRBJ2-7, with TRBD1 identical over 10 bases. V lost 3 bases to trimming and J lost 3 bases; unmatched junction nucleotides: 4. The CDR3 loop spans 15 amino acids. The germline gives CDR1 KGHDR, CDR2 SFDVKD. CDR3 DNA sequence: TGTGCCACCAGTGATCCCGGGACAGGGGACTACGAGCAGTACTTC. Protein product: CATSDPGTGDYEQYF.

The rearrangement joins TRBV6-5 to TRBJ1-2, with TRBD1 identical over 7 bases. CDR1 and CDR2 from the germline V gene are MNHEY and SVGAGI. The CDR3 length is 15 residues. The trim removed 2 bases at V and 1 base at J, leaving 4 bases unmatched. The CDR3 DNA reads TGTGCCAGCAGTTACCGGGACAGACTTAACTATGGCTACACCTTC. Translating it yields CASSYRDRLNYGYTF.